Given below is one TCR beta chain in context. This entry is derived from a study of OX40 agonist ivuxolimab in advanced cancers. Whole-study context: Checkpoint inhibitors had been given previously to roughly 40% of patients.

Germline V gene sequence: CDR1 SGHAT, CDR2 FQDESV (reference sequence). Trimming pared 3 bases from V and 4 bases from J, leaving 8 bases between. The CDR3 totals 13 residues. Sequencing was performed with immunoSEQ multiplex PCR; in TCRdb, only in-frame clones are kept and a portion is missing. The table records about 90,000 clones, around nine tenths of them present only once. The TCR sequence derives from an adult with an advanced solid tumor such as melanoma, head and neck, liver or kidney cancer. The chain has TRBV11-1 and TRBJ2-3; D may be TRBD2 (6 bases). Sequences were derived from CD4+ or CD8+ T cells sorted from blood, sampled in a trial of the OX40 agonist ivuxolimab. The CDR3 region has the DNA TGTGCCAGCAGCTTCACGGGAGCAGATACGCAGTATTTT. It specifies CASSFTGADTQYF.